This is a list of T cell receptor beta chains from one sample in a study of a mutant IDH1 vaccine in newly diagnosed glioma. The assay was immunoSEQ multiplex PCR, and TCRdb's table has in-frame clones only and misses some. The sample shows 35,000 to 45,000 clones, approximately 83% of them seen only once. These receptors' antigens are unknown. This material consisted of PBMCs, taken from a glioma patient whose treatment included an IDH1 peptide vaccine. The receptors come from a woman aged 50 to 65 with glioma. The CDR3 runs from the conserved cysteine through the conserved F or W. A D gene is named only where the DNA matches it firmly. Rows give clone size only sometimes, using once, few, many, or a class for an expanded clone.

>TRBJ2-5|NA|NA|TRBV5-1
CASSLGGLRETQYF
TGCGCCAGCAGCTTGGGTGGACTCCGAGAGACCCAGTACTTC
>TRBJ1-5|NA|NA|TRBV7-9
CASNSQVGQPQHF
TGTGCCAGCAACTCGCAAGTGGGACAGCCCCAGCATTTT
>TRBJ1-2|NA|NA|TRBV5-1
CASSLGHDLYGYTF
TGCGCCAGCAGCTTGGGCCACGACCTCTATGGCTACACCTTC
>TRBJ2-3|NA|TRBD1|TRBV13
CASSPGTGNTRDTQYF
TGTGCCAGCAGCCCAGGGACAGGGAATACCCGCGATACGCAGTATTTT
>TRBJ1-1|NA|NA|TRBV10-3
CAIRGGPNTEAFF
TGTGCCATCAGGGGGGGCCCGAACACTGAAGCTTTCTTT
>TRBJ1-4|NA|NA|TRBV27
CASSYAYRVGEKLFF
TGTGCCAGCAGTTACGCCTACCGGGTCGGCGAAAAACTGTTTTTT
>TRBJ2-7|NA|TRBD1|TRBV5-8
CASSSPGQGVYEQYF
TGTGCCAGCAGCTCTCCGGGACAGGGGGTGTACGAGCAGTACTTC
>TRBJ1-3|NA|TRBD1|TRBV5-1
CASSLSRQGSGNTIYF
TGCGCCAGCAGCTTGTCCCGACAGGGATCTGGAAACACCATATATTTC
>TRBJ2-3|NA|NA|TRBV29-1
CSGGAHITDTQYF
TGCAGCGGGGGGGCACATATCACAGATACGCAGTATTTT
>TRBJ2-7|NA|TRBD1|TRBV5-4
CASSTDRVGQYF
TGTGCCAGCAGCACAGACAGGGTGGGGCAGTACTTC
>TRBJ1-1|few|NA|TRBV9
CASSVGRGNTEAFF
TGTGCCAGCAGCGTAGGCCGAGGGAACACTGAAGCTTTCTTT
>TRBJ2-1|NA|TRBD1|TRBV29-1
CSVRDRGSYNEQFF
TGCAGCGTTCGGGACAGGGGCTCCTACAATGAGCAGTTCTTC
>TRBJ2-5|NA|NA|TRBV6-5
CASSRTVQETQYF
TGTGCCAGCAGCCGGACAGTCCAAGAGACCCAGTACTTC
>TRBJ1-6|NA|NA|TRBV4-1
CASSHSVGGNSPLHF
TGCGCCAGCAGCCACTCAGTGGGGGGTAATTCACCCCTCCACTTT
>TRBJ2-7|once|TRBD2|TRBV13
CASSSRTSGVYEQYF
TGTGCCAGCAGCAGTCGGACTAGCGGGGTGTACGAGCAGTACTTC
>TRBJ2-3|NA|NA|TRBV6-4
CASSAGEITDTQYF
TGTGCCAGCAGTGCAGGGGAGATCACAGATACGCAGTATTTT
>TRBJ2-6|NA|NA|TRBV6-5
CASSRTGSGANVLTF
TGTGCCAGCAGCCGCACAGGGTCGGGGGCCAACGTCCTGACTTTC
>TRBJ2-7|once|NA|TRBV6-1
CASSEVGENYEQYF
TGTGCCAGCAGTGAAGTCGGGGAAAACTACGAGCAGTACTTC
>TRBJ1-5|few|TRBD1|TRBV5-1
CASSLTGGARAPQHF
TGCGCCAGCAGTTTGACAGGGGGCGCGAGGGCTCCCCAGCATTTT
>TRBJ2-3|once|NA|TRBV18
CASSNADFTDTQYF
TGTGCCAGCTCAAATGCCGATTTCACAGATACGCAGTATTTT
>TRBJ1-5|NA|NA|TRBV28
CASSWDGGANQPQHF
TGTGCCAGCAGTTGGGACGGGGGAGCAAATCAGCCCCAGCATTTT
>TRBJ1-3|NA|TRBD1|TRBV7-2
CASRTGSGGNTIYF
TGTGCCAGCAGGACAGGGTCGGGAGGAAACACCATATATTTT
>TRBJ1-1|few|NA|TRBV6-5
CASSSIGGTEAFF
TGTGCCAGCAGTTCTATAGGGGGCACTGAAGCTTTCTTT
>TRBJ1-2|NA|TRBD1|TRBV5-6
CASSSPQGVYGYTF
TGTGCCAGCAGCTCCCCACAGGGGGTCTATGGCTACACCTTC